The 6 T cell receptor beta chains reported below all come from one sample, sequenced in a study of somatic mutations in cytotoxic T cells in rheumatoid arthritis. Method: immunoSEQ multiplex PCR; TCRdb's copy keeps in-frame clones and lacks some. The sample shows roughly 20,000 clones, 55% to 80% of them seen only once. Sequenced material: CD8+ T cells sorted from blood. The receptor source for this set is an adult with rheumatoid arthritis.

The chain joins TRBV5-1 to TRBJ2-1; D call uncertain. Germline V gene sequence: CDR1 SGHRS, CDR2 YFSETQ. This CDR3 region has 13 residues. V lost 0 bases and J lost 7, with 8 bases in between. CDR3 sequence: CASSLGVGNEQFF. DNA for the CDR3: TGCGCCAGCAGCTTGGGGGTAGGGAATGAGCAGTTCTTC.

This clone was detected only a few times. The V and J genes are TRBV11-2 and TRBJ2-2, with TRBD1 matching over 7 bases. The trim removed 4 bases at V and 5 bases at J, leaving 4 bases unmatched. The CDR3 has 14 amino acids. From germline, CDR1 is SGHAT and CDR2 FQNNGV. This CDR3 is CASSSTGETGELFF. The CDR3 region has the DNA TGTGCCAGCAGCTCAACAGGGGAAACCGGGGAGCTGTTTTTT.

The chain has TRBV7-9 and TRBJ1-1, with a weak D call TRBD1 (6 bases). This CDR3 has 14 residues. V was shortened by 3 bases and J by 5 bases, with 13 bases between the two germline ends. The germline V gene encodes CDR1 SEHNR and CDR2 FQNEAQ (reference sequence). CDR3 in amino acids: CASSFGGARTEAFF. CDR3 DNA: TGTGCCAGCAGCTTTGGGGGCGCAAGGACTGAAGCTTTCTTT.

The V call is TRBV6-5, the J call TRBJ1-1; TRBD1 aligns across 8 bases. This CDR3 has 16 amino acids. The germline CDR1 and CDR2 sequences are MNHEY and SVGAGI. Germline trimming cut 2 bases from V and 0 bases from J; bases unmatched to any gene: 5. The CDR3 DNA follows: TGTGCCAGCAGTTACGGACAGGGATCGATGAACACTGAAGCTTTCTTT. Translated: CASSYGQGSMNTEAFF.

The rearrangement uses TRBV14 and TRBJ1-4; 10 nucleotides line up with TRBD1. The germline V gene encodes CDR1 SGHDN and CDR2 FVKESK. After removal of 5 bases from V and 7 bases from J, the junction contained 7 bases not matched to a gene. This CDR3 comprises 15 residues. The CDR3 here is CASSDSDRGREKLFF. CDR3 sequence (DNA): TGTGCCAGCAGCGACAGCGACAGGGGGCGTGAAAAACTGTTTTTT.

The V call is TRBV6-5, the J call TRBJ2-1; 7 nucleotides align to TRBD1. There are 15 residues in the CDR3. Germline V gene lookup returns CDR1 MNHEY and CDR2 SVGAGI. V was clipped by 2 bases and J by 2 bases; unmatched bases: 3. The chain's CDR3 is CASSYGTVTYNEQFF. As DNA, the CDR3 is TGTGCCAGCAGTTACGGGACAGTAACCTACAATGAGCAGTTCTTC.